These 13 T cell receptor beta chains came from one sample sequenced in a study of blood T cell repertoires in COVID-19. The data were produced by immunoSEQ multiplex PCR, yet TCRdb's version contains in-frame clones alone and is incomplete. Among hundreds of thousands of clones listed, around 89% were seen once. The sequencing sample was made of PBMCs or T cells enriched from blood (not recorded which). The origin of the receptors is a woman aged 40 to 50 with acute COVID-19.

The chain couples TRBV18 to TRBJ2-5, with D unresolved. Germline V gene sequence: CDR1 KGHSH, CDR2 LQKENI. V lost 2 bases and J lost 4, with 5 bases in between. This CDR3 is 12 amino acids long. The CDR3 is CASSPGLETQYF. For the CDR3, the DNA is TGTGCCAGCTCACCAGGGCTAGAGACCCAGTACTTC.

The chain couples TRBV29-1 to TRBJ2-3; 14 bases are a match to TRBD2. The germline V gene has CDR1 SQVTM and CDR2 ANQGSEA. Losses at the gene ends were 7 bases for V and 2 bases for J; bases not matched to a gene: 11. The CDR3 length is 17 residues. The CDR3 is CSALGLAGGHHTDTQYF. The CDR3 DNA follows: TGCAGCGCTCTAGGACTAGCGGGAGGACACCACACAGATACGCAGTATTTT.

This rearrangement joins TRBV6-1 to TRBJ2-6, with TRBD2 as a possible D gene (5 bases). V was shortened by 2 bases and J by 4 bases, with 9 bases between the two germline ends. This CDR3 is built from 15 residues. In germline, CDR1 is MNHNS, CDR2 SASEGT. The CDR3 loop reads CASSERGSGANVLTF. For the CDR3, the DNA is TGTGCCAGCAGTGAAAGAGGGTCCGGGGCCAACGTCCTGACTTTC.

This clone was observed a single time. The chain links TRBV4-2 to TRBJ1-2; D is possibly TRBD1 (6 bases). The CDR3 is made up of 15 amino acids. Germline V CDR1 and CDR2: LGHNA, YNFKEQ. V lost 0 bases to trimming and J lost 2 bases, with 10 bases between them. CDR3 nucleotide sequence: TGTGCCAGCAGCCAAGAAGGACAGTTCAACTATGGCTACACCTTC. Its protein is CASSQEGQFNYGYTF.

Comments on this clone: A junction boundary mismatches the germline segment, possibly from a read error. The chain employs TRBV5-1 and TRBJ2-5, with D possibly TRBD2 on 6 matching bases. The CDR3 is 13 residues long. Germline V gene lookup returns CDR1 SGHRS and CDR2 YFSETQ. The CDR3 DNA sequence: TGCGCCAGCACCTTGGGAGGTCTGGAGACCCAGTACTTC. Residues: CASTLGGLETQYF.

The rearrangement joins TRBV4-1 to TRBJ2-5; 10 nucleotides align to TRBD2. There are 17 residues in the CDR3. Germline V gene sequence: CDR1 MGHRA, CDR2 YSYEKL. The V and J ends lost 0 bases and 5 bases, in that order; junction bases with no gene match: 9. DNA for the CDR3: TGCGCCAGCAGCCAAGATCCAGCGGGAGGGCCTCTCGAGACCCAGTACTTC. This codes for CASSQDPAGGPLETQYF.

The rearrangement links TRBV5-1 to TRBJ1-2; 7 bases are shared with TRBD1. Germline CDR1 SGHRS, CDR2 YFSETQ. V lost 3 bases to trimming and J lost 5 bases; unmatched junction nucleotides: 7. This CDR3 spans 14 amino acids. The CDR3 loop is CASSSGQPIYGYTF. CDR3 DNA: TGCGCCAGCAGCTCGGGACAGCCGATTTATGGCTACACCTTC.

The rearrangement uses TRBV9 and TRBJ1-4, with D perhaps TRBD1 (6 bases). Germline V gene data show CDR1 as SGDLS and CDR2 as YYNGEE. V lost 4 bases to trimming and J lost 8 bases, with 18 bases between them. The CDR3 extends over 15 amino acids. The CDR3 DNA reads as TGTGCCAGCAGCACGAGCAACAGGGCCGGGGAAAAACTGTTTTTT. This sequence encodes CASSTSNRAGEKLFF.

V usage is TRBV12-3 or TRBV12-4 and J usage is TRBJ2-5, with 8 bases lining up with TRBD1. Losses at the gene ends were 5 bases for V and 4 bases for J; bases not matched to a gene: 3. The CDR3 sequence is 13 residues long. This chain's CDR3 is CASSKQGAETQYF. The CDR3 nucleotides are TGTGCCAGCAGTAAGCAGGGGGCAGAGACCCAGTACTTC.

CDR3 sequence reads: CAGISGTRTGELFF. As DNA, the CDR3 is TGTGCCGGCATTAGCGGAACGAGGACCGGGGAGCTGTTTTTT. J is TRBJ2-2 and V is TRBV7-9, with a possible D match to TRBD2 (6 bases). This CDR3 contains 14 residues. The V end was cut by 11 bases, the J end by 5 bases, with 18 bases between. Germline lookup yields CDR1 SEHNR and CDR2 FQNEAQ (reference sequence).

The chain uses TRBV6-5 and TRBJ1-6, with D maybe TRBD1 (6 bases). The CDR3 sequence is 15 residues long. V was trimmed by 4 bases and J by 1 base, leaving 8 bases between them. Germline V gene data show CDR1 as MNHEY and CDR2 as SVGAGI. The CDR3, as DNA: TGTGCCAGCAGTTTAGGACAGTCCTATAATTCACCCCTCCACTTT. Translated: CASSLGQSYNSPLHF.

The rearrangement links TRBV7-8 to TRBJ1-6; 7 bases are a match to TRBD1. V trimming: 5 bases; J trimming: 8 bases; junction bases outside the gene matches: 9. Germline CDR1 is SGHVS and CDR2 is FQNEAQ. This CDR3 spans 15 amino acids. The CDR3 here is CASSRGGGEYSPLHF. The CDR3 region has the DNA TGTGCCAGCAGCCGAGGGGGCGGAGAGTATTCACCCCTCCACTTT. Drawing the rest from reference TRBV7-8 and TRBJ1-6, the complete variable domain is GAGVSQSPRYKVAKRGQDVALRCDPISGHVSLFWYQQALGQGPEFLTYFQNEAQLDKSGLPSDRFFAERPEGSVSTLKIQRTQQEDSAVYLCASSRGGGEYSPLHFGNGTRLTVT.

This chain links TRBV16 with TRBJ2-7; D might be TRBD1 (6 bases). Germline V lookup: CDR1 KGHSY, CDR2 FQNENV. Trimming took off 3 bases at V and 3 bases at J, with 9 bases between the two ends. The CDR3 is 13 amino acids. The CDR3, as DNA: TGTGCCAGCAGCCAGGTAGGGGGCTACGAGCAGTACTTC. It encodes CASSQVGGYEQYF.